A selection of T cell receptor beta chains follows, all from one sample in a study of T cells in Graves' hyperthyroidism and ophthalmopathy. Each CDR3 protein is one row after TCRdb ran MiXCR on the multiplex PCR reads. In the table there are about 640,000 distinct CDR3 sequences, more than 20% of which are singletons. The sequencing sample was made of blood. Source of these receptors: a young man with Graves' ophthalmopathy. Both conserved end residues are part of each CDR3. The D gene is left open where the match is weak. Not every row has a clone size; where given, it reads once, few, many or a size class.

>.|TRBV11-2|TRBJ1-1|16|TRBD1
TGTGCCAGCAGCTCCTCCGGGACAGGGGGGAACACTGAAGCTTTCTTT
CASSSSGTGGNTEAFF
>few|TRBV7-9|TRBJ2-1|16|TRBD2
TGTGCCAGCAGCCGGACTAGCGGGAGGGCATACAATGAGCAGTTCTTC
CASSRTSGRAYNEQFF
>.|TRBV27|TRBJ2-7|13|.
TGTGCCAGCAGTTCCCCTTACAACTACGAGCAGTACTTC
CASSSPYNYEQYF
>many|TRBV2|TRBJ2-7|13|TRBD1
TGTGCCAGCAGTGGGGACAGGGGCAACGAGCAGTACTTC
CASSGDRGNEQYF
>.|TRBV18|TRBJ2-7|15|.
TGTGCCAGCTCACCTCCAGGAACTGCATCTGCCGAGCAGTACTTC
CASSPPGTASAEQYF
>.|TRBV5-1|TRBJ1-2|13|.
TGCGCCAGCACCGAGGACAGTATCTATGGCTACACCTTC
CASTEDSIYGYTF
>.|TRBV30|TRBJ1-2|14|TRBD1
TGTGCCGGGGACAGGGGGAATAGGGACTATGGCTACACCTTC
CAGDRGNRDYGYTF
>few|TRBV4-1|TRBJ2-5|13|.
TGCGCCAGCAGCCAAGAATGGGAAGAGACCCAGTACTTC
CASSQEWEETQYF
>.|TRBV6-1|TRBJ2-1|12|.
TGTGCCAGCAGACCCCAGGGGAATGAGCAGTTCTTC
CASRPQGNEQFF
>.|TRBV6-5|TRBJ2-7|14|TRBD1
TGTGCCAGCAGTTACAGGGACAGGACCTACGAGCAGTACTTC
CASSYRDRTYEQYF
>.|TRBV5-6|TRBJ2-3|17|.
TGTGCCAGCAGCTTGGGAATGACAGTCGGGGCCGCAGATACGCAGTATTTT
CASSLGMTVGAADTQYF
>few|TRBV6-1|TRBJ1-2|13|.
TGTGCCAGCAGTGACAGGGGTAACTATGGCTACACCTTC
CASSDRGNYGYTF
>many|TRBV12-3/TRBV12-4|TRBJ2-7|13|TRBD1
TGTGCCAGCAGTGTTACAGGGGGGTACGAGCAGTACTTC
CASSVTGGYEQYF
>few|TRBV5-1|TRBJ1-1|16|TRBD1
TGCGCCAGCAGCTTAGGGACAGGGTCGATGAACACTGAAGCTTTCTTT
CASSLGTGSMNTEAFF
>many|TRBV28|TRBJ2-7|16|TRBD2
TGTGCCAGCAGTTTGGGGCTGCGAGCGGGAACCTACGAGCAGTACTTC
CASSLGLRAGTYEQYF
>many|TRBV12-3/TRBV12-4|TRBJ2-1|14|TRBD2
TGTGCCAGCAGGAAGGCGGGAGGGAACAATGAGCAGTTCTTC
CASRKAGGNNEQFF
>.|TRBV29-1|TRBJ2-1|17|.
TGCAGCGTTGAAGGCGTGGAATCTGGGGTCATCTACAATGAGCAGTTCTTC
CSVEGVESGVIYNEQFF
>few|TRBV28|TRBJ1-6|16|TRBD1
TGTGCCAGCAGTTTTATCAGGGGGTATTATAATTCACCCCTCCACTTT
CASSFIRGYYNSPLHF
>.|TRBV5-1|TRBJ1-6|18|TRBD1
TGCGCCAGCCCCCCTAAGCCAATCGGGACAGTCTATAATTCACCCCTCCACTTT
CASPPKPIGTVYNSPLHF
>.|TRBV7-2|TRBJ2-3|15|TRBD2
TGTGCCAGCAGCTTAGGAACTAGCGGGGGAGATACGCAGTATTTT
CASSLGTSGGDTQYF
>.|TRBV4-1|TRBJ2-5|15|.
TGCGCCAGCAGCCAAGGGTATGCCCCGAAAGAGACCCAGTACTTC
CASSQGYAPKETQYF
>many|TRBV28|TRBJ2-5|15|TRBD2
TGTGCCAGCAGCTCACGACTAGCGGGAGGTGAGACCCAGTACTTC
CASSSRLAGGETQYF
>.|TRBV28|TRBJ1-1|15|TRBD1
TGTGCCACCTCCGGAGACAGGGCCATGAACACTGAAGCTTTCTTT
CATSGDRAMNTEAFF
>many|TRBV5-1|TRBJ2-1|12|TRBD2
TGCGCCAGCAGTTTAGCGGGAGAAGTGCAGTTCTTC
CASSLAGEVQFF
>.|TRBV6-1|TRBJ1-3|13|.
TGTGCCAGCGGTGCTGACAGGGGAAACACCATATATTTT
CASGADRGNTIYF
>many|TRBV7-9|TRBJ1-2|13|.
TGTGCCAGCAGCTTAGGCGACAGCCTTGGCTACACCTTC
CASSLGDSLGYTF
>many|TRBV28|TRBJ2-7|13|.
TGTGCCAGCAGTCCCCCCGCCCCCTACGAGCAGTACTTC
CASSPPAPYEQYF
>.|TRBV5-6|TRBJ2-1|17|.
TGTGCCAGCAGCTTGGATGGCGGGGCCGGGGAATACAATGAGCAGTTCTTC
CASSLDGGAGEYNEQFF
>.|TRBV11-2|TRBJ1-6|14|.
TGTGCCAGCAGGGTGGGGGGTTATAATTCACCCCTCCACTTT
CASRVGGYNSPLHF
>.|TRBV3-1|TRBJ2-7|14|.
TGTGCCAGCAGCCAAGGCCCTGCTAACTACGAGCAGTACTTC
CASSQGPANYEQYF
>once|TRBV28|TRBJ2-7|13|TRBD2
TGTGCCAGCAGTTTCCCTAGCGGGAGGGAGCAGTACTTC
CASSFPSGREQYF
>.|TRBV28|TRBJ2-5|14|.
TGTGCCAGCAGTCGACTAGAAAGAAGCGAGACCCAGTACTTC
CASSRLERSETQYF
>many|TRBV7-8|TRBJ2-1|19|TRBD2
TGTGCCAGCAGCTTAGTGGAGCTAGCGGGAGGGCCCGGGGGTAATGAGCAGTTCTTC
CASSLVELAGGPGGNEQFF
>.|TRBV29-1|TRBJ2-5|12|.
TGCAGCACGAAGGGATCCCAAGAGACCCAGTACTTC
CSTKGSQETQYF
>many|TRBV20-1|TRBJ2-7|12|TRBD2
TGCAGTGTTACTAGCGGGATTGGCGAGCAGTACTTC
CSVTSGIGEQYF
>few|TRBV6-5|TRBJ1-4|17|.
TGTGCCAGCAGTTACTCTCTCTGGGCAGCTGATAATGAAAAACTGTTTTTT
CASSYSLWAADNEKLFF
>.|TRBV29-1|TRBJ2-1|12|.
TGCAGCGTTGATACGGGTGGCAATGAGCAGTTCTTC
CSVDTGGNEQFF
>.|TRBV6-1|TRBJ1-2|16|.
TGTGCCAGCAGGGACAATACAGGGAAAACTAACTATGGCTACACCTTC
CASRDNTGKTNYGYTF
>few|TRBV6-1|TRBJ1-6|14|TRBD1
TGTGCCACCTCCGGACAGGTTTTGAGTTCACCCCTCCACTTT
CATSGQVLSSPLHF
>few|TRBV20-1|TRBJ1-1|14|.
TGCAGTGCTAGAGATCGACAAACGAACACTGAAGCTTTCTTT
CSARDRQTNTEAFF
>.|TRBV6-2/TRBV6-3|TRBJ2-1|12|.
TGTGCCAGCAGTTCTATTCAGCGTGAGCAGTTCTTC
CASSSIQREQFF
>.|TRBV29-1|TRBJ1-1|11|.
TGCAGCGTTGGTGTTGTGTATGAAGCTTTCTTT
CSVGVVYEAFF
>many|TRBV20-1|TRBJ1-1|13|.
TGCAGTGTACCGGGCAGGGGGAACACTGAAGCTTTCTTT
CSVPGRGNTEAFF
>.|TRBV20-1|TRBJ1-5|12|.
TGCAGTGTAACCGGGCCGAATCAGCCCCAGCATTTT
CSVTGPNQPQHF
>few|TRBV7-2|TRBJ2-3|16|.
TGTGCCAGCAGCTTAAAGGCGGGAACACCGTACGGTACGCAGTATTTT
CASSLKAGTPYGTQYF
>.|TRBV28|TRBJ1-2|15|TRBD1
TGTGCCAGCAGCCCCCGGGACAGTCTTCTGTATGGCTACACCTTC
CASSPRDSLLYGYTF
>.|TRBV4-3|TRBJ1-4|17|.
TGCGCCAGCAGCCAAGATATAAGGGGCAGAGCTAATGAAAAACTGTTTTTT
CASSQDIRGRANEKLFF
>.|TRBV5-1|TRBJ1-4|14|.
TGCGCCAGCAGCCGGGGACGGATGAATGAAAAACTGTTTTTT
CASSRGRMNEKLFF
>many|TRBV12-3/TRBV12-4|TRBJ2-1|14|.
TGTGCCAGCAGCCCGACCGACGGTTACAATGAGCAGTTCTTC
CASSPTDGYNEQFF
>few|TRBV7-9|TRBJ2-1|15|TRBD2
TGTGCCAGCAGCCGTACCAGCGGGAGAGATGATGAGCAGTTCTTC
CASSRTSGRDDEQFF
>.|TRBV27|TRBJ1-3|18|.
TGTGCCAGCAGTCCCGAGACCGGGACCCGATTTAGAGGAAACACCATATATTTT
CASSPETGTRFRGNTIYF
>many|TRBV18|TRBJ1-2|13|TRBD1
TGTGCCAGCTCTCAGGACAGGGGGTATGGCTACACCTTC
CASSQDRGYGYTF
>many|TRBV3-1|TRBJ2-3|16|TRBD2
TGTGCCAGCAGCCACCGACTAGCGGAGAGCACAGATACGCAGTATTTT
CASSHRLAESTDTQYF
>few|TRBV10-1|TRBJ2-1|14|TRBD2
TGCGCCAGCAGTTCGGCGGGAGCGGTCAATGAGCAGTTCTTC
CASSSAGAVNEQFF
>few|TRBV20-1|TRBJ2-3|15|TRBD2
TGCAGTGCCCTCCCCGGGGGACTAGCTGCAGATACGCAGTATTTT
CSALPGGLAADTQYF